The rows below give T cell receptor beta chains drawn from one sample of a study of blood T cell repertoires in COVID-19. Generated by immunoSEQ multiplex PCR, the TCRdb table keeps only in-frame clones and is missing some. The sample includes a few hundred thousand clones, 85% to 90% of them seen just once. The sequenced material came from PBMCs or T cells enriched from blood (not recorded which). These receptors were obtained from a woman aged 55-69 years who had recovered from COVID-19. CDR3s include the opening cysteine and the closing phenylalanine or tryptophan. D genes are given only for firm matches. Size is omitted from some rows. Given values are once, few, many or a class for expanded clones.

>TRBV6-2/TRBV6-3|TRBD1|-|TRBJ2-1
TGTGCCAGCAGCCCGGGACAGCTCAATGAGCAGTTCTTC
CASSPGQLNEQFF
>TRBV27|-|-|TRBJ1-4
TGTGCCAGCAGTTTATTTATGGCAGGAGGATTAATGAATGAAAAACTGTTTTTT
CASSLFMAGGLMNEKLFF
>TRBV24-1|-|-|TRBJ1-5
TGTGCCACCAGTGATTTGACAGTTTCTCAGCCCCAGCATTTT
CATSDLTVSQPQHF
>TRBV5-1|TRBD1|-|TRBJ2-5
TGCGCCAGCAGCTTAGGGACAGTACAAGAGACCCAGTACTTC
CASSLGTVQETQYF
>TRBV9|TRBD1|-|TRBJ2-7
TGTGCCAGCAGTCCGGGACAGGGAACCTACGAGCAGTACTTC
CASSPGQGTYEQYF
>TRBV28|TRBD1|once|TRBJ1-2
TGTGCCAGCAGTTCGACGGGACAGATCTATGGCTACACCTTC
CASSSTGQIYGYTF
>TRBV30|-|-|TRBJ1-5
TGTGCCTGGACCTCAAGGGGGATTTTGGGAAATCAGCCCCAGCATTTT
CAWTSRGILGNQPQHF
>TRBV5-1|-|-|TRBJ1-4
TGCGCCAGCAGCTTGGGCTCCTATTCAACTAATGAAAAACTGTTTTTT
CASSLGSYSTNEKLFF
>TRBV6-5|-|-|TRBJ1-1
TGTGCCAGCAGTTACTTAATGAACACTGAAGCTTTCTTT
CASSYLMNTEAFF
>TRBV10-3|TRBD2|-|TRBJ2-5
TGTGCCATCAGTGAGAATAGCGGGAGTGGTGAGACCCAGTACTTC
CAISENSGSGETQYF
>TRBV29-1|TRBD1|-|TRBJ1-4
TGCAGCGTTCAAAGGACAGGGGGTCGGGAAAAACTGTTTTTT
CSVQRTGGREKLFF
>TRBV7-3|-|once|TRBJ1-5
TGTGCCAGCAGCATCGGTCCCAATCAGCCCCAGCATTTT
CASSIGPNQPQHF
>TRBV28|-|few|TRBJ2-3
TGTGCCAGTTGTTCGGACGGGGGCACAGATACGCAGTATTTT
CASCSDGGTDTQYF
>TRBV6-1|TRBD1|-|TRBJ1-2
TGTGCCAGCAGTGAAGCCCCCTCCCTTACCGGGACAGATAACTATGGCTACACCTTC
CASSEAPSLTGTDNYGYTF
>TRBV28|TRBD1|once|TRBJ2-1
TGTGCCAGCAGTTTACCAAAGGACAGGGGGCCCTACAATGAGCAGTTCTTC
CASSLPKDRGPYNEQFF
>TRBV5-8|-|-|TRBJ1-5
TGTGCCAGCAGCTTCGGGACTCCCAGCCTATATCCCCAGCATTTT
CASSFGTPSLYPQHF
>TRBV30|TRBD2|-|TRBJ2-4
TGTGCCTGGACGAATCTAGCGGGAAACATTCAGTACTTC
CAWTNLAGNIQYF
>TRBV28|TRBD1|-|TRBJ2-1
TGTGCCAGCAGTTTTCAGGGGGCCGACTACAATGAGCAGTTCTTC
CASSFQGADYNEQFF
>TRBV19|-|-|TRBJ2-7
TGTGCCAGTAGTATCAAGCAGGGGTCCCACGAGCAGTACTTC
CASSIKQGSHEQYF
>TRBV9|TRBD1|once|TRBJ1-3
TGTGCCAGCAGCCTTGGGACAGGGGGCGCAGGTTTTGGCACCATATATTTT
CASSLGTGGAGFGTIYF
>TRBV28|-|-|TRBJ1-4
TGTGCCAGCAGTCCCGGACGGCTGGGGCTTAATGAAAAACTGTTTTTT
CASSPGRLGLNEKLFF
>TRBV6-5|-|once|TRBJ1-2
TGTGCCAGCAGTTACTCGATCGACTCATACTATGGCTACACCTTC
CASSYSIDSYYGYTF
>TRBV4-1|TRBD1|-|TRBJ2-7
TGCGCCAGCAGCCAACACAGGGGTAGTTTATCCTACGAGCAGTACTTC
CASSQHRGSLSYEQYF
>TRBV7-8|-|once|TRBJ1-2
TGTGCCAGCAGCTTAGAAGGAAACAGGAGACGTCGAGGCGATGGCTACACCTTC
CASSLEGNRRRRGDGYTF
>TRBV11-1|TRBD1|-|TRBJ1-1
TGTGCCAGCAGCTTAGTACAGGGGGCCACTGAAGCTTTCTTT
CASSLVQGATEAFF